This T cell receptor beta chain appears in the sequencing data of a study of Graves' ophthalmopathy and Graves' hyperthyroidism. Study findings and constraints: Blood also contained most of the expanded thyroid clonotypes above 0.001 frequency.

This clonotype was detected only a few times. Its target is not known. Relative to the germline gene, one junction end is altered; a read error may explain this. Germline CDR1 ENHRY, CDR2 SYGVKD. This CDR3 contains 18 residues. The study amplified TCR beta CDR3 regions using RNA transcripts. HTBI primers primed a first-round RT-PCR, and a second-round multiplex PCR followed. MiXCR, applied by TCRdb to the multiplex PCR reads, yields one record per CDR3 protein. The sample holds 600,000 to 950,000 distinct CDR3 sequences, 40% seen once. Sequences were obtained from peripheral blood. V is TRBV10-3 and J is TRBJ2-6, with a tentative D call TRBD1 (5 bases). The TCR sequence derives from an adult man with Graves' ophthalmopathy. CDR3 sequence: CASSYLDVKGPGANVLTF. CDR3 DNA: TGTGCCAGCAGTTACTTGGACGTCAAGGGGCCTGGGGCCAACGTCCTGACTTTC.